This record looks at one T cell receptor (beta chain) sequence and its context. The data stem from a study of blood T cell repertoires in COVID-19. Sequenced by immunoSEQ multiplex PCR; TCRdb stores in-frame clones only, minus some. The sample has around 430,000 clones, around nine tenths seen once. This CDR3 region has 17 residues. CDR1 and CDR2 (germline): SGHTS, YDEGEE. Trimming cost V 9 bases and J 5 bases; bases outside gene matches: 13. Participant age was about 18 to 100 years, and participants resided in roughly 24 US areas. Participants were placed into cohorts based on the clinical history they reported.

This clonotype was obtained from a woman aged 45-65 years who had recovered from COVID-19. This chain connects TRBV5-8 to TRBJ2-2; the match to TRBD2 covers 13 bases. What was sequenced was PBMCs or T cells enriched from blood (not recorded which). CDR3 nucleotides: TGTGCCAATCAAGGGACTAGCGGGGCACGGCGGACCGGGGAGCTGTTTTTT. It is translated as CANQGTSGARRTGELFF.